This passage covers 8 T cell receptor beta chains from one sample sequenced in a study of early T cells in non-severe SARS-CoV-2 infection (dated by TCRdb to the early 2020s). The library was made by 5' RACE. Data came from a NextSeq 500. Using fastp at Q25 and MiXCR, TCRdb reprocessed the public reads and kept productive beta chains. Rows matching on CDR3 protein sequence are summarized as one entry with the most common DNA and genes. For this sample the table gives roughly 47,000 distinct CDR3 sequences, of which 5.5% to 8% were detected only once. 2.8% of the sample is in the top ten clones. The specimen was whole blood, collected at baseline. These receptor sequences come from an adult who was a healthcare worker with PCR-confirmed SARS-CoV-2 infection or an uninfected control (not recorded which).

This chain connects TRBV7-6 to TRBJ2-3; 8 bases align to TRBD1. CDR1 is SGHVS and CDR2 is FNYEAQ in the germline V gene. V lost 5 bases to trimming and J lost 6 bases; unmatched junction nucleotides: 7. The CDR3 has 14 residues. The CDR3 reads CASSPRPGGDTQYF. For the CDR3, the DNA is TGTGCCAGCAGCCCCAGACCAGGGGGCGATACGCAGTATTTT.

This clonotype was observed many times. J is TRBJ2-3 and V is TRBV11-1, with 13 bases matching TRBD2. The ends lost 5 bases at V and 6 bases at J; junction bases unmatched: 8. Germline CDR1 and CDR2: SGHAT and FQDESV (reference sequence). The CDR3 has 16 residues. CDR3 coding DNA: TGTGCCAGCAGCAGGCCGGGACTAGCGGGGCGGGATACGCAGTATTTT. This gives the protein CASSRPGLAGRDTQYF.

The chain carries TRBV7-2 and TRBJ2-7; 10 nucleotides line up with TRBD1. Trimming cost V 5 bases and J 4 bases; bases outside gene matches: 8. This CDR3 contains 15 residues. CDR1 and CDR2 from the germline V gene are SGHTA and FQGNSA. CDR3 coding DNA: TGTGCCAGCAGCCCACAGGACAGGGGGTCGTACGAGCAGTACTTC. Translated, it gives CASSPQDRGSYEQYF.

This clonotype was recorded many times. CDR3 coding DNA: TGTGCCAGCAGCTTAGCCACCCGAGCGCAGTACTTC. It is translated as CASSLATRAQYF. This rearrangement joins TRBV11-2 to TRBJ2-4, with D hard to call. The germline gives CDR1 SGHAT, CDR2 FQNNGV. The CDR3 covers 12 residues. V was trimmed by 1 base and J by 13 bases, leaving 11 bases between them.

This clonotype was seen more than once but under ten times. The chain has TRBV5-6 and TRBJ2-3; no firm D call. V shed 0 bases and J shed 6 bases, with 8 bases lying between them. Per the germline V gene, CDR1 is SGHDT and CDR2 is YYEEEE. CDR3 length equals 13 residues. The chain's CDR3 is CASSLVVMDTQYF. The DNA for the CDR3 is TGTGCCAGCAGCTTGGTGGTTATGGATACGCAGTATTTT. The full variable domain, its missing parts supplied by reference TRBV5-6 and TRBJ2-3, is DAGVTQSPTHLIKTRGQQVTLRCSPKSGHDTVSWYQQALGQGPQFIFQYYEEEERQRGNFPDRFSGHQFPNYSSELNVNALLLGDSALYLCASSLVVMDTQYFGPGTRLTVL.

This clonotype was detected only once. The rearrangement uses TRBV3-1 and TRBJ2-1, with 16 bases matching TRBD2. V lost 1 base and J lost 1; bases outside the gene matches: 7. Germline CDR1 LGHDT, CDR2 YNNKEL (reference sequence). The CDR3 loop spans 20 amino acids. This chain's CDR3 is CASSQVVGLAGGPSYNEQFF. In DNA, the CDR3 is TGTGCCAGCAGCCAAGTTGTGGGACTAGCGGGGGGGCCTTCCTACAATGAGCAGTTCTTC.

This clonotype was seen a few times. This sequence joins TRBV3-1 and TRBJ2-5, with a weak D call TRBD1 (6 bases). Trimming cost V 4 bases and J 7 bases, with 13 bases left between them. The V gene's germline CDR1 is LGHDT and CDR2 YNNKEL (reference sequence). This CDR3 is built from 13 residues. CDR3 residues: CASSRDTEGTQYF. The DNA for the CDR3 is TGTGCCAGCAGCCGGGACACGGAAGGGACCCAGTACTTC.

This clonotype has ten or more counts. The chain employs TRBV2 and TRBJ2-3; unclear D gene. V gave up 0 bases and J gave up 8 bases, with 15 bases separating them. Germline CDR1 SNHLY, CDR2 FYNNEI. This CDR3 contains 15 residues. The chain's CDR3 is CASSEAGLPSSTQYF. CDR3 DNA sequence: TGTGCCAGCAGTGAAGCTGGGCTGCCCTCAAGTACGCAGTATTTT.